This T cell receptor (beta chain) was profiled in a study of blood T cell repertoires in COVID-19. This clone turned up a few times. Participants' reported clinical history set cohort assignment. The V end was cut by 4 bases, the J end by 6 bases, with 16 bases between. Germline-derived CDR1 and CDR2 are MGHRA and YSYEKL. The CDR3 spans 15 residues. TCRdb's table, derived via immunoSEQ multiplex PCR, lists solely in-frame clones and lacks some. Of about 300,000 clones listed, 65% to 90% were seen once; the top ten hold about 4.2%. The receptor comes from a man younger than 45 who had recovered from COVID-19. Source material: PBMCs or T cells enriched from blood (not recorded which). The chain is built from TRBV4-1 and TRBJ2-1, with D maybe TRBD2 (5 bases). CDR3 bases: TGCGCCAGCAGCCTTTCCAGAGGGCTTTTCAATGAGCAGTTCTTC. Encoded protein: CASSLSRGLFNEQFF.